This TCR beta chain was recorded in a study of PD-L1 blockade in urothelial cancer. Study at large: The number of prior chemotherapy regimens per patient was 0 to 3. The study recovered a median of roughly 140,000 T cells per blood sample. The analyses of blood took place 3 weeks (second dose) and 6 weeks after treatment start.

This clone was counted once. The CDR3 extends over 15 amino acids. V was cut by 4 bases and J by 6 bases, with 16 bases left in between. The germline CDR1 and CDR2 sequences are SEHNR and FQNEAQ (reference sequence). Assay: immunoSEQ multiplex PCR; the TCRdb copy retains only in-frame clones and omits some. This sample has under 85,000 clones, with approximately 90% found just once. Described time point: peripheral blood 6 weeks after treatment start. Patients had urothelial carcinoma that was locally advanced or metastatic. The receptor was derived from a woman older than 75 with urothelial cancer. The specimen comprised PBMCs, sampled around atezolizumab (anti-PD-L1) treatment. The chain recombines TRBV7-9 with TRBJ1-5; unclear D gene. This CDR3 reads CASSSGPTAGQPQHF. In nucleotides, the CDR3 is TGTGCCAGCAGCTCCGGGCCGACGGCGGGTCAGCCCCAGCATTTT.